A single T cell receptor beta chain is shown here with its context. Its antigen is still unknown. The sample originates from a study of cytomegalovirus exposure and HLA in healthy donors. Whole-study context: Unique TCRs numbering around 85 million, obtained from HLA-typed donors, made up an early data release. Study-wide points: A later analysis linked a missense DCLRE1C variant to TCR beta V- and J-gene trimming. The likely origin of a cluster of highly shared sequence variants was a sequencing artifact.

PCR primers comprised 60 Vbeta and 13 Jbeta primers. TCRdb's table, derived via immunoSEQ multiplex PCR, lists solely in-frame clones and lacks some. This sample has some 200,000 clones; about four fifths occur once, and the top ten carry roughly 2.8%. CDR3 length equals 15 residues. The V and J ends lost 3 bases and 2 bases respectively, with 12 bases between them. CDR1 is LNHDA and CDR2 is SQIVND in the germline V gene (reference sequence). Source material: PBMCs. This chain links TRBV19 with TRBJ2-3; D is perhaps TRBD1 (5 bases). The sequence was obtained from a woman in her 50s in good health and CMV-seropositive. CDR3 sequence: CASSISGFFTDTQYF. The CDR3 bases are TGTGCCAGTAGTATCTCAGGGTTTTTCACAGATACGCAGTATTTT.